A single sample is the source of the 6 T cell receptor beta chains below, sequenced in a study of blood T cell repertoires in COVID-19 (dated by TCRdb to between 2020 and 2021). The library was made by the immunoSEQ multiplex PCR assay. The clones in this table, taken by TCRdb from immuneACCESS, are in-frame only. Not every clone is retained; where verified, under half of the shortfall comes from an unresolved V gene, and the cause of the rest is unknown. The sample includes about 380,000 clones, with 81% observed a single time. The biggest ten clones account for under 1.2% of the sample. Specimen: peripheral blood. The receptors stem from a human donor with acute or convalescent COVID-19. The donor label of this sample is uncertain.

V gene TRBV5-1 combines with J gene TRBJ2-6; D perhaps matches TRBD1 (6 bases). Germline values: CDR1 SGHRS, CDR2 YFSETQ. This CDR3 region has 15 residues. V lost 0 bases and J lost 2, with 6 bases in between. As DNA, the CDR3 is TGCGCCAGCAGCTTGGGGACAGCTGGGGCCAACGTCCTGACTTTC. Its protein product is CASSLGTAGANVLTF.

The gene calls are TRBV10-2 and TRBJ1-5; tentatively, D is TRBD1 (6 bases). The CDR3 totals 14 residues. V was clipped by 8 bases and J by 0 bases, with 11 bases between them. The germline CDR1 and CDR2 sequences are WSHSY and SAAADI. CDR3 residues: CASQGTYSNQPQHF. The CDR3 DNA reads TGCGCCAGCCAAGGGACATATAGCAATCAGCCCCAGCATTTT.

The rearrangement joins TRBV4-2 to TRBJ2-2; 7 bases match TRBD1. Trimming took 3 bases from V and 2 from J; bases not matched to a gene: 6. The CDR3 has 16 amino acids. Germline values: CDR1 LGHNA, CDR2 YNFKEQ. The CDR3: CASSQRTGENTGELFF. CDR3 nucleotides: TGTGCCAGCAGCCAGAGAACAGGGGAAAACACCGGGGAGCTGTTTTTT.

As for this clone: A read error may account for a junction end that differs from germline. This sequence joins TRBV2 and TRBJ1-2; 8 bases fit TRBD1. The CDR3 is 15 residues long. Germline V gene data show CDR1 as SNHLY and CDR2 as FYNNEI. CDR3 coding DNA: TGTGCCAGCAGGGAAGTAACAGGGGGTATTTATGGCTACACCTTC. This translates into CASREVTGGIYGYTF.

This CDR3 reads CASSLEELRGYTF. The CDR3 bases are TGTGCCAGCAGCTTGGAGGAGTTGCGGGGCTACACCTTC. The chain has TRBV5-4 and TRBJ1-2; D gene ambiguous. Germline CDR1 is SGHNT and CDR2 is YYREEE (reference sequence). Trimming removed 0 bases at V and 8 bases at J, with 11 bases between. The CDR3 length is 13 residues.

The J gene is TRBJ2-1, the V gene TRBV27, with 9 bases fitting TRBD1. Trimming at V came to 7 bases and at J to 3 bases, leaving 19 bases not matched to a gene. CDR1 and CDR2 from the germline V gene are MNHEY and SMNVEV (reference sequence). The CDR3 is 19 amino acids. Here the CDR3 DNA reads TGTGCCAGCACCCGTCCCGGGACAGGGTCTAGTGGCGACTACAATGAGCAGTTCTTC. Its translation: CASTRPGTGSSGDYNEQFF.